This entry describes one T cell receptor beta chain. Unique molecular identifiers were incorporated when the TCRbeta library was constructed. TCRdb re-derived calls from the PCR reads in MiXCR, one entry per CDR3 protein. In the table there are a few hundred thousand distinct CDR3 sequences, 27% of which are singletons. Between the trimmed V and J ends, which lost 4 bases and 2 bases, there was a span of 13 bases. This CDR3 comprises 15 residues. The germline CDR1 and CDR2 sequences are SGHVS and FQNEAQ. The sample is drawn from a study of T-cell reconstitution after alpha-beta-depleted transplantation in children.

The origin of this receptor is a boy under two years old with Wiskott-Aldrich syndrome, due to receive a stem cell transplant. This chain connects TRBV7-8 to TRBJ2-3; no firm D call. Sequenced material: PBMCs, taken before TCRalphabeta/CD19-depleted stem cell transplant. The CDR3 loop reads CASSSKRTPTDTQYF. In nucleotides, the CDR3 is TGTGCCAGCAGCTCAAAGAGGACCCCCACAGATACGCAGTATTTT. Using reference TRBV7-8 and TRBJ2-3 for the parts outside the CDR3, the full variable domain is GAGVSQSPRYKVAKRGQDVALRCDPISGHVSLFWYQQALGQGPEFLTYFQNEAQLDKSGLPSDRFFAERPEGSVSTLKIQRTQQEDSAVYLCASSSKRTPTDTQYFGPGTRLTVL.